The subject of this entry is one T cell receptor (beta chain). This clone was found once. Its antigen specificity is not known. The sample holds no much larger clone one base away, and base qualities are not on file. The library was produced with the immunoSEQ multiplex PCR assay. For the multiplex PCR, a mixture combining 60 forward primers for TCR Vbeta segments and 13 reverse primers for TCR Jbeta segments was used. Amplification of the CDR3 region of rearranged TCR beta genes was performed with a multiplex PCR assay on genomic DNA. On the Illumina HiSeq System, the amplified TCR beta libraries were sequenced as 87-base-pair reads. The paper's data handling went like this. In a later analysis, tens of millions of unique TCR beta chains were counted across the roughly 670 repertoires, and roughly 11 million of these chains were shared by at least two donors. A nearest-neighbor algorithm error-corrected the raw reads and collapsed the reads into unique sequences, merging closely related sequences to remove PCR and sequencing errors. CDR3 sequences were aligned to IMGT reference sequences to assign V, D and J gene segments. For a sequence to be retained, a match of at least six nucleotides was required to both a V gene segment and a J gene segment. A rearrangement counted as productive if the CDR3 had no stop codons and remained in frame with V and J, and every other rearrangement counted as non-productive. Following IMGT convention, CDR3 was defined as the stretch from the second conserved V-encoded cysteine to the conserved J-encoded phenylalanine. The earlier analysis of more than 450 of the donors excluded sequences that lacked an unambiguous match to a single V gene segment. In an earlier analysis of 450 to 700 of the donors, V segments were called functional above 56.7% productive rearrangements and were called segregating when the between-donor standard deviation exceeded 5%. A statistical classification framework was developed to diagnose cytomegalovirus status using the catalog of TCR beta chain sequences. In a later analysis, TCR nucleotide sequences were compared against IMGT/GENE-DB human TR gene sequences so that V and J genes could be assigned. In a later analysis, CDR3 sequences and most-parsimonious VDJ recombination scenarios were assigned using the TCRdist pipeline. A later analysis defined each TCR beta chain by its CDR3 amino acid sequence plus V-gene family, and excluded reads lacking a unique V-gene family. In a later analysis, 450 to 600 highly shared, low-generation-probability nucleotide sequences were removed to address suspected cross-contamination and a sequencing artifact. In a later analysis, a clonal expansion index for each public chain was calculated from normalized within-repertoire ranks of inferred template counts. A later analysis computed generation probabilities with a VDJ recombination model fitted to out-of-frame rearrangements, and checked the results against IGoR. A later analysis scored TCR-TCR, TCR-HLA and TCR-CMV co-occurrence with hypergeometric tests, applying a repertoire-size bias correction to TCR pairs. False discovery rates were estimated in a later analysis by permuting HLA or CMV assignments 20 times. In a later analysis, co-occurring TCRs were grouped with DBSCAN, and TCRdist sequence similarity was added when clustering was performed within HLA-allele-positive subsets. Repertoires with fewer than 30,000 or more than 120,000 public chains, plus five repertoires with anomalous nucleotide sharing, were excluded from co-occurrence clustering. Here the immuneACCESS table is served through TCRdb, limited to in-frame sequences with V and J called. Missing clones are a known gap in these copies; in checked studies unresolved V genes cover under half, and the rest lacks a known reason. V and J calls and clone size are those listed in that table; D and trimming were worked out from the DNA. For this sample there are approximately 190,000 clones; 84% appear just once. Of the sample, about 0.24% falls within the top ten clones.

This specimen belongs to a study of cytomegalovirus exposure and HLA in healthy donors (dated by TCRdb to about 2017). In terms of the full investigation: According to an earlier analysis of several hundred of the donors, roughly 180 million T cells yielded 90 million to 130 million unique TCR beta sequences and approximately 280 Gb of sequence data. The T cell repertoires of around 730 subjects were profiled by immunosequencing and related to cytomegalovirus serostatus. Among almost 400 genotyped donors of the cohort, an average of about 240,000 unique TCR beta nucleotide sequences were sequenced per donor, around 20% of them non-productive. A later genetic analysis took genome-wide SNP genotypes for about 60% of the roughly 670 donors and used that subset as a discovery cohort. A later analysis re-examined previously published TCR beta repertoires from 610 or so donors and added high-resolution HLA genotyping to investigate patterns of TCR occurrence. About five DR-DQ haplotypes were handled as single units for association and clustering because linkage in the cohort was strong. The study aimed to test whether signatures of past pathogen exposure could be identified by cataloging public T cell receptors. To predict cytomegalovirus infection status, the study brought together high-throughput TCR immunosequencing, statistical association of individual TCRs with disease status, and machine learning. In an earlier analysis of around 540 of the donors, high-throughput TCR beta sequencing was used to judge whether each TCR beta V gene segment behaved as functional or pseudogenic. The number of donors typed differed by locus, with about 629-640 for A, B, C, DRB1 and DQB1, around 500 for DQA1, nearly 610 for DPA1, and around 430 for DPB1. Both class I and class II loci were covered by HLA typing, at four-digit resolution. Besides the first cohort of approximately 710 subjects, a separate validation cohort made up of 120 different subjects was used. All discovery cohort repertoires had been generated on a single sequencing platform. An early release covering more than 500 HLA-typed donors comprised 250 to 350 gigabases of sequencing data and roughly 86 million unique TCR sequences. Donor age, sex, ethnicity and CMV serostatus were compiled together with the repertoire data. The later analysis used no new phenotypic data to find candidate immune exposures, relying instead on TCR beta sequences and their occurrence across donors. Of the roughly 410 genotyped donors, more than 75% were placed in the genetic ancestry cluster associated with self-reported Caucasian donors.

The cohort comprised some 700 healthy bone marrow donors. Cohort members were all nominally healthy when sampled, although unrecorded immune exposures were likely present. The donor tested CMV seronegative, placing the donor among the 352 seronegative members of the cohort. A peripheral blood sample was collected from each donor, and TCR beta sequencing was performed on peripheral blood mononuclear cells. Genomic DNA was extracted from the blood cell samples with the Qiagen DNeasy Blood Extraction Kit. The paper's findings and limits, for the study overall: In a later analysis, TCR association rates were found to vary across HLA loci, with the most associated TCRs seen for DRB1 alleles and the fewest for HLA-C alleles. In this cohort, only TCR beta chains were sequenced, and detectable features were limited by the absence of alpha or paired-chain data. HLA typing was unavailable for some donors at each locus, so association tests used only the typed subset. Because counts were too low, about 18 rarely observed V segments, including chromosome 9 orphons, were left out of the earlier analysis of 587 of the donors. In a later analysis, HLA-associated TCR beta chains showed more clonal expansion and lower generation probabilities than non-associated chains that were equally common. Three of the identified cytomegalovirus-associated TCR beta chains were confirmed in vitro to be specific for cytomegalovirus antigens. Most CMV-associated TCR beta chains appeared to be HLA-restricted in a later analysis, and the HLA associations seemed to be driven largely by CMV exposure. The classifier was reported to diagnose cytomegalovirus status with high specificity and sensitivity in both the original and validation cohorts. A cluster of highly shared sequence variants was judged likely to be a technical artifact of the sequencing pipeline. The study listed 170 or so TCR beta chains as associated with cytomegalovirus. An earlier analysis of around 600 of the donors showed that most TCR beta V segments appeared in productive rearrangements either about 90% or about 30% of the time, which broadly matched IMGT annotations. According to a later genetic analysis, donors in an Asian-associated ancestry cluster had fewer N-insertions in productive TCRs than the roughly 670-donor mean. Roughly uniform sequencing depth across donors was assumed in presence/absence analyses, although this assumption may not hold. In a later genetic analysis, a missense DCLRE1C variant was associated with V-gene and J-gene trimming of TCR beta chains, and the association was replicated in an independent cohort. In a later analysis, around 17,000 TCR beta sequences were associated with specific HLA alleles at a false discovery rate of 0.05. While some public TCRs were present in many individuals, most TCR sequences turned up only very rarely across donors. In a later analysis, several top co-occurrence clusters were reported to appear linked to parvovirus B19, influenza, CMV and Epstein-Barr virus. According to the authors, the approach could potentially be generalized to other disease states and immunological phenotypes. Correlated functional status among segregating V segments might reflect linkage disequilibrium, but an unknown experimental factor could not be ruled out. Immune exposure information for the cohort was limited to CMV serostatus. A further reported finding was that TCR beta sequences accurately predicted the HLA-A and HLA-B alleles for most subjects in the first cohort. When HLA alleles, especially DR and DQ, strongly co-occurred, TCR associations were difficult to assign to individual alleles.

Sequenced material: PBMCs. The origin of this receptor is a boy aged 10-17 years in good health and CMV-seronegative.

Here is the DNA: TGTGCCAGCAGCTCGACAGGGAATCGGTCTGAAGCTTTCTTT. Translated, this is CASSSTGNRSEAFF. The chain is assembled from TRBV7-9 and TRBJ1-1, and TRBD1 matches 7 of the central bases. Trimming accounts for 4 bases at V and 6 bases at J, while the number of junction bases matched to no gene is 8. The CDR3 has 14 amino acids, counting the end cysteine and phenylalanine. The read is trimmed to its CDR3 DNA, 42 bases read in frame from base 1. Reading the germline V gene (reference sequence) gives CDR1 SEHNR and CDR2 FQNEAQ.